The TCR beta chain described here comes from a study of patients and donors after allogeneic stem cell transplantation. TCRdb independently ran MiXCR on the RT-PCR reads; one entry per CDR3 protein. This sample yields 200,000 to 250,000 distinct CDR3 sequences, of which approximately 14% are seen a single time; more than 9% belongs to the top ten. The clonotype comes from a human donor who was either an allogeneic HSCT recipient or a stem cell or donor lymphocyte infusion donor (not recorded which). It is not recorded whose cells these are; they may come from a transplant donor. Sequenced input: blood, either unsorted or a sorted T cell fraction (not recorded which).

The CDR3 region is CASSAGGEQYF. CDR3 nucleotides: TGTGCCAGCAGTGCCGGGGGCGAGCAGTACTTC. The V and J genes are TRBV12-3 or TRBV12-4 and TRBJ2-7, with D perhaps matching TRBD2 (6 bases). The CDR3 has 11 amino acids. Trimming removed 5 bases from V and 6 bases from J, with 8 bases in between.